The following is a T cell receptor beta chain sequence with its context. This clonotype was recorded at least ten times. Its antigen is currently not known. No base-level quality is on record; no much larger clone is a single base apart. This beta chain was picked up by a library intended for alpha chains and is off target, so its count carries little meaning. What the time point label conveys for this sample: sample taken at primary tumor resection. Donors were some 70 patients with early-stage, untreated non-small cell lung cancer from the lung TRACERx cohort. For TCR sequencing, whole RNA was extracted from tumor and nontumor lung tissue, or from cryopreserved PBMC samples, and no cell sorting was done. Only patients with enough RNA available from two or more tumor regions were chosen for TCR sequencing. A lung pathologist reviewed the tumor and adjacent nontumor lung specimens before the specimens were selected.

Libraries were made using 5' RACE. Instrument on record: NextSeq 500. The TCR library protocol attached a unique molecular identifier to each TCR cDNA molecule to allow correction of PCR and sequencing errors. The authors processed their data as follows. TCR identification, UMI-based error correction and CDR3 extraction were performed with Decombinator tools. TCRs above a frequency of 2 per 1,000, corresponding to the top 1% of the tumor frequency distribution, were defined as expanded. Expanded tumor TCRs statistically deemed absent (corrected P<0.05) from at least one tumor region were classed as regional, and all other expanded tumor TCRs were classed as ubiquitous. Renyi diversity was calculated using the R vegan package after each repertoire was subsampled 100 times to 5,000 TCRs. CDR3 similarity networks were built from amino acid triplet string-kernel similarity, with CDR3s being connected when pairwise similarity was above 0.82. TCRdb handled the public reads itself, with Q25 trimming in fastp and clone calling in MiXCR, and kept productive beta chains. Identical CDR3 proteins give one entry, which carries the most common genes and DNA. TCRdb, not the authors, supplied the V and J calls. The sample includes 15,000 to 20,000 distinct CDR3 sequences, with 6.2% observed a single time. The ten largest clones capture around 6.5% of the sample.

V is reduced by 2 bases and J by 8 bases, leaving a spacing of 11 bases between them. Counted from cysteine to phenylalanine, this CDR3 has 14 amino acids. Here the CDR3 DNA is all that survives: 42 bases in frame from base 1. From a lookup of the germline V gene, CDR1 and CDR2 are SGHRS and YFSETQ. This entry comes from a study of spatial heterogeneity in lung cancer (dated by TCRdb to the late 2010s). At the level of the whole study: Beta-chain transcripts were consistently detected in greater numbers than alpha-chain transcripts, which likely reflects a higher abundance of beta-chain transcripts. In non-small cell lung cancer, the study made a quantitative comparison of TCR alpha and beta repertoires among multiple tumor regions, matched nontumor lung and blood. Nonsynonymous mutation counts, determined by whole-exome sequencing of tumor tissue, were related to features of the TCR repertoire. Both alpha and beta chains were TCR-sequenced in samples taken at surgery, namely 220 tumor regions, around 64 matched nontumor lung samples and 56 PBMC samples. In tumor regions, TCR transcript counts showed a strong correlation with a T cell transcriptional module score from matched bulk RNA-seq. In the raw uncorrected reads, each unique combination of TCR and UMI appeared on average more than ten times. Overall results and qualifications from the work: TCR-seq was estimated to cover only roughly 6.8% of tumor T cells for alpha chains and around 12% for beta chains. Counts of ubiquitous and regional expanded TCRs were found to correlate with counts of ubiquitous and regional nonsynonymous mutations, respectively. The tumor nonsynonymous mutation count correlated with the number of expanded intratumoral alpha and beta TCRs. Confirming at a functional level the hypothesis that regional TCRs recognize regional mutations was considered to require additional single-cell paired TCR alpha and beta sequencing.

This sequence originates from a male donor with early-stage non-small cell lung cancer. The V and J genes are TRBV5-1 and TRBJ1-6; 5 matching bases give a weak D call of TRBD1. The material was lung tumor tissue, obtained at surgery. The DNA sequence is TGCGCCAGCAGCTTTCAGGGAGGAGATTCACCCCTCCACTTT. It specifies CASSFQGGDSPLHF.